This T cell receptor (beta chain) was identified in a study of T cell changes during pregnancy in multiple sclerosis. CDR1 SGHVS and CDR2 FQNEAQ come from the germline V gene. The CDR3 length is 13 residues. Trimming shortened V by 5 bases and J by 2 bases, and 10 bases separated the two germline ends. Assay used: immunoSEQ multiplex PCR; TCRdb lists only in-frame clones, some missing. The top ten clones hold roughly 1.5% of a sample with 70,000 or so clones, approximately 91% of them seen once. The chain has TRBV7-8 and TRBJ2-7, with D perhaps matching TRBD2 (6 bases). This clonotype was sampled from a female donor with multiple sclerosis, enrolled in a pregnancy study. The sample here was peripheral blood, taken in the third trimester of pregnancy. CDR3 residues: CASSQLAPYEQYF. For the CDR3, the DNA is TGTGCCAGCAGCCAGCTAGCGCCCTACGAGCAGTACTTC. The whole variable domain, remainder taken from reference TRBV7-8 and TRBJ2-7, is GAGVSQSPRYKVAKRGQDVALRCDPISGHVSLFWYQQALGQGPEFLTYFQNEAQLDKSGLPSDRFFAERPEGSVSTLKIQRTQQEDSAVYLCASSQLAPYEQYFGPGTRLTVT.